This record covers a single T cell receptor beta chain. The antigen is not known. This specimen belongs to a study of OX40 agonist ivuxolimab in advanced cancers. Turning to the study itself: At under 85% male, the cohort had a mean age of 60 years, ranging from 23 to 79.

CDR1 is MGHRA and CDR2 is YSYEKL in the germline V gene. The CDR3 contains 15 residues. The V gene end was trimmed by 3 bases and the J gene end by 8 bases; junction bases not matched to a gene: 6. Repertoires were generated with immunoSEQ multiplex PCR, while TCRdb's copy carries only in-frame clones and drops some. The sample consists of tens of thousands of clones, roughly 84% of them appearing once. Broader study findings: CD4+ and CD8+ blood T cells expanded clonally by week 6 at 0.1 to 3.0 mg/kg. Those patients achieving a partial response at 0.1-3.0 mg/kg showed among the lowest clonal expansion.

This clonotype was obtained from an adult with an advanced solid tumor such as melanoma, head and neck, liver or kidney cancer. The material sequenced was CD4+ or CD8+ T cells sorted from blood, taken in a trial of the OX40 agonist ivuxolimab. The rearrangement links TRBV4-1 to TRBJ2-1, with 11 bases aligning to TRBD2. The DNA for the CDR3 is TGCGCCAGCAGCCATTTAGCGGGAGGGCCCGATGAGCAGTTCTTC. Encoded protein: CASSHLAGGPDEQFF.